This T cell receptor beta chain was obtained from a study of long-term antiretroviral therapy in people with HIV (dated 2022 in TCRdb). For the wider study: The earliest samples were collected approximately a decade before the 2015 WHO recommendation for immediate ART, a period when ART was typically delayed until CD4 counts fell. Whether ART initiation and durable HIV suppression were associated with changes in peripheral blood TRB repertoire composition and diversity was tested in a retrospective serial study. A total of 150 to 200 cryopreserved PBMC samples were contributed to the cohort by 30 adults with confirmed HIV infection, with samples collected serially over a mean of around 6 years (range 1-12). Of the 30 participants with HIV, ten to eleven were female. No cross-contamination during QIAcube processing was seen in test extractions of a monoclonal T-cell line run alongside 30 to 35 polyclonal samples.

For this clone: Its binding antigen is unknown. Per-nucleotide qualities are absent, and no much larger clonotype sits a single base away.

As encoded in the germline V gene, CDR1 is MDHEN while CDR2 is SYDVKM. The CDR3 holds 18 amino acids from the cysteine to the phenylalanine. Only the CDR3 portion is preserved as DNA: 54 bases, with reading frame beginning at the first base. V is cut back by 1 base and J by 3 bases, with 12 bases in the junction unmatched. The immunoSEQ hsTCRB v3.0 assay was used at survey level resolution to sequence the TRB variable region. The targeted TRB sequencing depth was about 40,000-50,000 T-cell genomes per sample. TRB libraries were pooled and sequenced on an Illumina MiSeq using a v3 150-cycle kit. As for the authors' bioinformatics: Repertoire analysis was run in R within a reproducible Nextflow workflow that covered QC, data transformation and analysis. LymphoSeq2, an R package for exploring AIRR-Seq data, was used to implement custom analyses. A few samples yielding fewer than 5000 total TRB sequences were excluded, leaving around 190 analyzed HIV repertoires. Among the 180 to 200 HIV repertoires that were kept, 59 were collected before ART initiation and more than 120 were collected after ART initiation. Repertoires were downsampled to 5000 TRB nucleotide sequences, with summary statistics averaged over 100 downsampling iterations. The analysis kept only TRB sequences whose CDR3 regions were at least seven amino acids long. Diversity was assessed using a clonality score derived from Shannon entropy and using the Gini coefficient. In repertoire networks, the top 5000 CDR3 amino acid sequences were linked whenever an edit distance of one separated two sequences. Antigen specificity groups and MHC restriction were predicted for TRB CDR3 amino acid sequences with GLIPH2. To flag known CMV, EBV, HIV or tissue antigen associations, CDR3 amino acid sequences were matched against VDJdb and McPAS-TCR. Pre-ART, post-ART and control groups were compared with Wilcoxon signed-rank tests and Holm-Bonferroni correction. The table was pulled from immuneACCESS by TCRdb, which kept in-frame rearrangements only. Such tables lose some clones; where checked, under half of the loss comes from unresolved V genes, and the rest has no known cause. D and trimming were read from the DNA, whereas the V and J calls and clone size are those reported in that table. The sample table holds 16,000 or so clones, of which 80% were seen once. The ten largest clones capture roughly 4.5% of the sample.

Participants were included only if at least one PBMC sample before ART initiation and at least two post-ART samples were available. All participants with HIV were treated in the United States of America. Cryopreserved samples of 1-10 million PBMC were thawed and washed before DNA extraction. At the time of the earliest PBMC sample, participants with HIV were aged between about 23 and 54 years. PBMC samples from each participant spanned 1-4 timepoints before ART initiation and 2-8 timepoints after ART initiation, with a median of 7 samples. Serial HIV viral load, CD4+ T-cell count, ART history and demographic data were obtained for every participant. Using a Qiagen kit on a QIAcube, genomic DNA was extracted from unsorted PBMC, with samples processed in batches of 12. General findings and caveats noted by the study authors: Because pre-ART samples had limited cell numbers, unsorted PBMC were profiled rather than sorted CD4+ and CD8+ T cells. Starting ART was linked to a significant rise in TRB diversity, yet even with long-term ART the diversity remained significantly lower than in transplant donor controls. At every time point, the repertoire was dominated by expanded TRB clones first identified before ART initiation, although this dominance fluctuated and, in many PLHIV, declined after ART. Owing to limited PBMC availability, only the TCR beta chain was sequenced, without alpha chain pairing. No data were available on ART adherence, viral resistance or therapy changes, limiting inferences about post-ART repertoire changes. The samples span the years 2004 to 2017, and the ART regimens used at that time may not be as effective as current regimens. Compared with controls, HIV repertoires had narrower CDR3 length ranges, and the network structure pointed to an antigen-experienced repertoire that shifted only slightly toward naive after ART.

Rearrangement joined TRBV28 to TRBJ1-2; 9 bases in the middle match TRBD1. This TCR derives from a man aged 18 to 30 with HIV. Sequenced material: unsorted PBMCs, taken 0.1 years before starting antiretroviral therapy. CDR3 reads: CASSLSTSRDRVDYGYTF. In nucleotide form, the sequence is TGTGCCAGCAGTTTATCAACGTCCCGGGACAGGGTTGACTATGGCTACACCTTC.